One and the same sample provided the 23 T cell receptor beta chains below, sequenced in a study of cytomegalovirus exposure and HLA in healthy donors. The PCR ran on 60 Vbeta and 13 Jbeta primers. TCRdb keeps only in-frame clones here, not all; method: immunoSEQ multiplex PCR. The repertoire includes tens of thousands of clones, 72% of them detected once, and 11% sits in the top ten. Sequenced material: PBMCs. All receptors come from a woman between 40 and 50 years old in good health and CMV-seropositive.

The CDR3 region has the DNA TGCGCCAGCAGCCAAGGTAAGGGGCCATACACTGAAGCTTTCTTT. Protein product: CASSQGKGPYTEAFF. This sequence joins TRBV4-1 and TRBJ1-1; weak D call: TRBD1 (5 bases). The CDR3 runs to 15 residues. Germline assignment: CDR1 MGHRA and CDR2 YSYEKL. The V and J ends lost 1 base and 3 bases respectively, with 12 bases between them.

The chain has TRBV6-1 and TRBJ1-1; weak D call: TRBD1 (6 bases). V was shortened by 3 bases and J by 4 bases, with 9 bases between the two germline ends. This CDR3 comprises 13 residues. CDR1 and CDR2 from the germline V gene are MNHNS and SASEGT. DNA of the CDR3: TGTGCCAGCAGTGAGGTGGGGGCCACTGAAGCTTTCTTT. Its translation is CASSEVGATEAFF.

The V and J genes are TRBV28 and TRBJ1-2, with 7 bases fitting TRBD1. The germline CDR1 and CDR2 sequences are MDHEN and SYDVKM. The CDR3 sequence is 15 residues long. The V segment lost 5 bases and the J segment 6 bases; nucleotides outside the gene matches: 12. The CDR3 spells CASSPRDRYWDGYTF. The CDR3 DNA follows: TGTGCCAGCAGTCCCCGGGACAGATATTGGGATGGCTACACCTTC.

The rearrangement joins TRBV28 to TRBJ2-7, with 11 bases identical to TRBD1. With 5 bases clipped from V and 3 bases from J, the junction kept 9 bases outside the gene matches. Per germline, CDR1 MDHEN and CDR2 SYDVKM. The CDR3 sequence is 16 residues long. The CDR3 loop reads CASSPPAGTGGYEQYF. Here the CDR3 DNA reads TGTGCCAGCAGTCCGCCAGCCGGGACAGGGGGCTACGAGCAGTACTTC. Together with reference TRBV28 and TRBJ2-7, the CDR3 gives the full variable domain: DVKVTQSSRYLVKRTGEKVFLECVQDMDHENMFWYRQDPGLGLRLIYFSYDVKMKEKGDIPEGYSVSREKKERFSLILESASTNQTSMYLCASSPPAGTGGYEQYFGPGTRLTVT.

The chain recombines TRBV5-1 with TRBJ2-1; TRBD2 aligns across 10 bases. With V trimmed by 4 bases and J by 5 bases, 6 bases remained unmatched. In germline, CDR1 is SGHRS, CDR2 YFSETQ. The CDR3 spans 15 residues. Here the CDR3 DNA reads TGCGCCAGCAGCGGATGGACTAGCGGCAACAATGAGCAGTTCTTC. Translated: CASSGWTSGNNEQFF.

This clone came up a few times. J is TRBJ2-3 and V is TRBV2; D may be TRBD2 (6 bases). The CDR3 has 14 residues. The germline CDR1 and CDR2 sequences are SNHLY and FYNNEI. Trimming shortened V by 6 bases and J by 2 bases, and 12 bases separated the two germline ends. The CDR3, as DNA: TGTGCCAGCAGGGGGGGATCACCCACAGATACGCAGTATTTT. Protein sequence: CASRGGSPTDTQYF.

The V and J genes are TRBV11-3 and TRBJ2-1; TRBD2 matches 7 bases. The CDR3 is 17 amino acids. Germline CDR1 reads SGHNT; CDR2 reads YENEEA. J gave up 5 bases and V 7 bases, and 17 bases lay outside the gene matches. This CDR3 is CASTTKPPAGLNNEQFF. CDR3 nucleotides: TGTGCCAGCACCACAAAACCCCCAGCGGGATTGAACAATGAGCAGTTCTTC. Using reference TRBV11-3 and TRBJ2-1 for the parts outside the CDR3, the full variable domain is EAGVVQSPRYKIIEKKQPVAFWCNPISGHNTLYWYLQNLGQGPELLIRYENEEAVDDSQLPKDRFSAERLKGVDSTLKIQPAELGDSAVYLCASTTKPPAGLNNEQFFGPGTRLTVL.

The gene calls are TRBV9 and TRBJ2-7; tentative D call: TRBD2 (7 bases). V shed 6 bases and J shed 1 base, with 20 bases lying between them. The CDR3 contains 16 residues. CDR1 and CDR2 (germline): SGDLS, YYNGEE. CDR3 bases: TGTGCCAGCAACTCTAGAGGGGGAGGGAATTCCTACGAGCAGTACTTC. Translating gives CASNSRGGGNSYEQYF.

This chain joins TRBV21-1 and TRBJ1-2. TRBV21-1 is designated a pseudogene. The CDR3 is 14 amino acids. The CDR3 coding sequence is TGTGCCAGCCTTAAGGGGGGAGGGGTCTATGGCTACACCTTC. Translation gives CASLKGGGVYGYTF.

This clone showed up just a few times. The J gene is TRBJ2-7, the V gene TRBV5-4; 9 bases fit TRBD1. CDR3 length: 15 amino acids. From germline, CDR1 is SGHNT and CDR2 YYREEE (reference sequence). Trimming at V came to 3 bases and at J to 2 bases, leaving 6 bases not matched to a gene. The CDR3 reads CASSSGQGRPYEQYF. The DNA for the CDR3 is TGTGCCAGCAGCTCTGGACAGGGGAGGCCCTACGAGCAGTACTTC.

The V call is TRBV10-2, the J call TRBJ1-1, with D perhaps matching TRBD1 (5 bases). Germline CDR1 WSHSY, CDR2 SAAADI. The CDR3 spans 15 residues. With 2 bases removed from V and 4 bases from J, the gap between germline ends came to 14 bases. CDR3 loop: CASSEPFVGVTEAFF. The DNA of the CDR3 is TGCGCCAGCAGTGAGCCTTTTGTAGGGGTCACTGAAGCTTTCTTT.

The chain joins TRBV19 to TRBJ2-6; D not resolved. Trimming removed 8 bases at V and 0 bases at J, with 20 bases between. Germline V gene lookup returns CDR1 LNHDA and CDR2 SQIVND (reference sequence). This CDR3 is 18 amino acids long. Written as DNA, the CDR3 is TGTGCCAGTCTATTGGCGGCTTCATCGTACTCTGGGGCCAACGTCCTGACTTTC. Residues: CASLLAASSYSGANVLTF. The full variable domain, rest sourced from reference TRBV19 and TRBJ2-6, is DGGITQSPKYLFRKEGQNVTLSCEQNLNHDAMYWYRQDPGQGLRLIYYSQIVNDFQKGDIAEGYSVSREKKESFPLTVTSAQKNPTAFYLCASLLAASSYSGANVLTFGAGSRLTVL.

As regards this clone: The same CDR3 arises from other DNA sequences in this sample as well. This sequence joins TRBV5-1 and TRBJ1-1, with TRBD1 matching 8 bases. In germline, CDR1 is SGHRS, CDR2 YFSETQ. This CDR3 is built from 14 residues. V shed 3 bases, J shed 1 base, and the junction held 2 bases outside the gene matches. Here the CDR3 reads CASSSGQGNTEAFF. As DNA, the CDR3 is TGCGCCAGCAGCTCAGGACAGGGGAACACTGAAGCTTTCTTT.

J is TRBJ1-1 and V is TRBV10-3; D remains ambiguous. The CDR3 contains 14 residues. Germline CDR1 is ENHRY and CDR2 is SYGVKD. The V gene lost 4 bases and the J gene lost 4 bases, with 13 bases spanning the gap. The CDR3 region is CAISGGFDGTEAFF. In DNA, the CDR3 is TGTGCCATCAGTGGAGGGTTTGATGGCACTGAAGCTTTCTTT.

The rearrangement joins TRBV5-5 to TRBJ2-2; D may be TRBD1 (5 bases). The CDR3 is 17 residues long. Trimming removed 1 base from V and 5 bases from J, with 18 bases in between. Germline CDR1 is SGHKS and CDR2 is YYEKEE (reference sequence). The DNA of the CDR3 is TGTGCCAGCAGCTTGAAATTATGGCAGGGTGAAACCGGGGAGCTGTTTTTT. As protein: CASSLKLWQGETGELFF.

The V gene is TRBV5-4, the J gene TRBJ2-1, with 7 nucleotides matching TRBD1. The V gene's germline CDR1 is SGHNT and CDR2 YYREEE (reference sequence). The CDR3 runs 13 residues. Trimming took 1 base from V and 10 from J; bases not matched to a gene: 5. As DNA, the CDR3 is TGTGCCAGCAGCTTGAGGGACAGCCGGGAGCAGTTCTTC. Translation: CASSLRDSREQFF.

V and J are TRBV5-6 and TRBJ2-3, with TRBD2 identical over 7 bases. Trimming at V came to 5 bases and at J to 0 bases, leaving 9 bases not matched to a gene. Germline CDR1 and CDR2: SGHDT and YYEEEE. The CDR3 spans 16 residues. The CDR3 sequence is CASRNIAGTSTDTQYF. The CDR3 DNA follows: TGTGCCAGCAGAAATATAGCGGGCACTAGCACAGATACGCAGTATTTT.

V is TRBV4-3 and J is TRBJ1-3; D is possibly TRBD1 (5 bases). Germline CDR1 is LGHNA and CDR2 is YSLEER. The ends were cut back, 3 bases at V and 1 base at J, with 16 bases in the middle. The CDR3 runs to 17 residues. The CDR3 spells CASSQQLGGGSGNTIYF. CDR3 coding DNA: TGCGCCAGCAGCCAGCAACTCGGGGGTGGGTCTGGAAACACCATATATTTT.

The chain links TRBV25-1 to TRBJ1-6, with a weak D call TRBD1 (5 bases). Per germline, CDR1 MGHDK and CDR2 SYGVNS. The V gene lost 3 bases and the J gene lost 6 bases, with 9 bases spanning the gap. This CDR3 has 14 amino acids. CDR3 in amino acids: CASSDRVGNSPLHF. CDR3 bases: TGTGCCAGCAGTGACAGGGTCGGTAATTCACCCCTCCACTTT.

The V gene is TRBV5-1, the J gene TRBJ2-1; 7 nucleotides match TRBD1. CDR1 SGHRS and CDR2 YFSETQ come from the germline V gene. The trim removed 0 bases at V and 5 bases at J, leaving 5 bases unmatched. The CDR3 totals 15 residues. CDR3 bases: TGCGCCAGCAGCTTGGCCGGGCAGGGGGACAATGAGCAGTTCTTC. As protein: CASSLAGQGDNEQFF.

V and J are TRBV19 and TRBJ1-1; 7 nucleotides line up with TRBD1. The CDR3 is made up of 16 amino acids. Germline values: CDR1 LNHDA, CDR2 SQIVND (reference sequence). With 8 bases clipped from V and 5 bases from J, the junction kept 17 bases outside the gene matches. The CDR3 region is CASRPSTGQTNTEAFF. The CDR3 bases are TGTGCCAGTCGACCCTCAACGGGACAGACTAATACTGAAGCTTTCTTT.

This chain's CDR3 is CASSNPQGAQQPQHF. The CDR3 DNA sequence: TGTGCCAGTAGTAATCCACAGGGGGCACAGCAGCCCCAGCATTTT. The rearrangement links TRBV19 to TRBJ1-5; 9 bases align to TRBD1. Germline assignment: CDR1 LNHDA and CDR2 SQIVND (reference sequence). V dropped 4 bases and J dropped 7; count of bases not matched to a gene: 8. The CDR3 totals 15 residues.

The rearrangement uses TRBV2 and TRBJ2-7; D possibly corresponds to TRBD1 (6 bases). This CDR3 is built from 13 residues. Between the trimmed V and J ends, which lost 4 bases and 3 bases, there was a span of 10 bases. Germline V gives CDR1 SNHLY, CDR2 FYNNEI. CDR3 nucleotides: TGTGCCAGCAGTGCCCAGGGGATCTACGAGCAGTACTTC. This translates into CASSAQGIYEQYF. The variable domain in full, with the rest retrieved from reference TRBV2 and TRBJ2-7, is EPEVTQTPSHQVTQMGQEVILRCVPISNHLYFYWYRQILGQKVEFLVSFYNNEISEKSEIFDDQFSVERPDGSNFTLKIRSTKLEDSAMYFCASSAQGIYEQYFGPGTRLTVT.